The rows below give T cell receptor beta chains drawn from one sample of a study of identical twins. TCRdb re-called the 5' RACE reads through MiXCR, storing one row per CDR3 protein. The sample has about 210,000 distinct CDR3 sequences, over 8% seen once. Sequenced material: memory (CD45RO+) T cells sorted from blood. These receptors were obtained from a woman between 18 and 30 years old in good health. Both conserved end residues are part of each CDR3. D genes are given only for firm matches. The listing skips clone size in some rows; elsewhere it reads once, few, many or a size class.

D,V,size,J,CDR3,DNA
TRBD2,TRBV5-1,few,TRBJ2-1,CASSLVLAGNEQFF,TGCGCCAGCAGCTTGGTTCTAGCGGGCAATGAGCAGTTCTTC
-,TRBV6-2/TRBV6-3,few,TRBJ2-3,CASSYSIRDNTDTQYF,TGTGCCAGCAGTTACTCTATACGGGACAACACAGATACGCAGTATTTT
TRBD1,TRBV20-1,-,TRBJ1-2,CSFILGQGSYYGYTF,TGCAGTTTCATACTTGGACAGGGGTCCTACTATGGCTACACCTTC
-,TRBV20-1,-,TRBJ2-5,CSAFQLGNQETQYF,TGCAGTGCTTTTCAACTGGGGAACCAAGAGACCCAGTACTTC
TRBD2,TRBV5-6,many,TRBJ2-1,CASSLLAGGTQFF,TGTGCCAGCAGCTTGTTAGCGGGCGGTACTCAGTTCTTC
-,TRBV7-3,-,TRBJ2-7,CASSLLGPGSYEQYF,TGTGCCAGCAGCTTGCTGGGGCCGGGTTCCTACGAGCAGTACTTC
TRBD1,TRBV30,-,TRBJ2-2,CAWSVWGTGYTGELFF,TGTGCCTGGAGTGTATGGGGGACAGGCTACACCGGGGAGCTGTTTTTT
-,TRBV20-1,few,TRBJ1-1,CSARRMNTEAFF,TGCAGTGCTAGAAGGATGAACACTGAAGCTTTCTTT
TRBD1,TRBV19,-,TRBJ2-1,CASSLNRGQNEQFF,TGTGCCAGTAGTCTTAACAGGGGGCAAAATGAGCAGTTCTTC
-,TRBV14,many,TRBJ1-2,CASSQAGGNGYTF,TGTGCCAGCAGCCAAGCCGGGGGGAACGGCTACACCTTC
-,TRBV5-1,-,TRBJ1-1,CASSLGVGRSAEAFF,TGCGCCAGCAGCTTGGGGGTGGGAAGGAGCGCTGAAGCTTTCTTT
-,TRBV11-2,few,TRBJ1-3,CASSPQRSTGNTIYF,TGTGCCAGCAGCCCCCAAAGGTCTACTGGAAACACCATATATTTT
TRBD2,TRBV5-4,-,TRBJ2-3,CASSSEPAGGGTQYF,TGTGCCAGCAGCTCGGAACCAGCCGGGGGGGGGACGCAGTATTTT
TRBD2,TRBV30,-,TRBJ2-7,CAWSSGGPSEQYF,TGTGCCTGGAGCTCGGGAGGGCCGAGCGAGCAGTACTTC
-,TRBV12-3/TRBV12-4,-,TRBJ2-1,CASSRRATPQTYNEQFF,TGTGCCAGCAGCAGGAGGGCTACTCCCCAAACCTACAATGAGCAGTTCTTC
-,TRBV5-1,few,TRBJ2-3,CASSLSFRETDTQYF,TGCGCCAGCAGCTTGAGTTTCCGGGAGACAGATACGCAGTATTTT
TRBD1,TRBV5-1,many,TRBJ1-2,CASSLESGGHGYTF,TGCGCCAGCAGCTTGGAGTCAGGGGGGCATGGCTACACCTTC
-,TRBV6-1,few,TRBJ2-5,CASRRNRDAETQYF,TGTGCCAGCAGGAGGAACAGGGATGCAGAGACCCAGTACTTC
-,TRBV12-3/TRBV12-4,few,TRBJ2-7,CASLGFGEQYF,TGTGCCAGCCTGGGTTTCGGCGAGCAGTACTTC
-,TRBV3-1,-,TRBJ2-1,CASCQQVAWGPGSEQFF,TGTGCCTCCTGCCAACAGGTAGCTTGGGGGCCTGGTAGTGAGCAGTTCTTC
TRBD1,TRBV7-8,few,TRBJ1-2,CASSLVVPMAGGLYGYTF,TGTGCCAGCAGCTTAGTAGTTCCGATGGCAGGGGGGCTCTATGGCTACACCTTC
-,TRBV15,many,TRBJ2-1,CATSTLGTLVNEQFF,TGTGCCACCAGCACCCTAGGGACTTTAGTTAATGAGCAGTTCTTC
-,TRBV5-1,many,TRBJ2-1,CASSWETLRSSEQFF,TGCGCCAGCAGCTGGGAAACCCTGAGGTCGAGTGAGCAGTTCTTC
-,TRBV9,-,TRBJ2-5,CASSVVDSQETQYF,TGTGCCAGCAGCGTAGTGGACAGCCAAGAGACCCAGTACTTC
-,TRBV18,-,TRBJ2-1,CASSGQAGMWEDEQFF,TGTGCCAGCTCGGGCCAGGCGGGAATGTGGGAGGATGAGCAGTTCTTC
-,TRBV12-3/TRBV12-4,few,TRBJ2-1,CASSLMQAAYNEQFF,TGTGCCAGCAGTTTAATGCAGGCTGCCTACAATGAGCAGTTCTTC
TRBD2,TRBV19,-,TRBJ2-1,CASSGLQRDFYNEQFF,TGTGCCAGTAGTGGGCTCCAGCGGGACTTCTACAATGAGCAGTTCTTC
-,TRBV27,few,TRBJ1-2,CASSFAGEGYTF,TGTGCCAGCAGTTTCGCAGGGGAAGGCTACACCTTC
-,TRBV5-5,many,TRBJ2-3,CASSSAAGFTDTQYF,TGTGCCAGCAGTTCCGCTGCGGGGTTCACAGATACGCAGTATTTT
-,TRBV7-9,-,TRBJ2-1,CASSSGSLIYEQFF,TGTGCCAGTAGCTCAGGGTCGCTTATTTACGAGCAGTTCTTC
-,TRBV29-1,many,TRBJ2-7,CSVDGGGHEQYF,TGCAGCGTTGATGGAGGGGGCCACGAGCAGTACTTC
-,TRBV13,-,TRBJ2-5,CASSIRQIQETQYF,TGTGCCAGCAGCATCAGACAGATCCAAGAGACCCAGTACTTC
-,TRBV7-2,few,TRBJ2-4,CASSLLLAKNIQYF,TGTGCCAGCAGCTTACTTTTGGCCAAAAACATTCAGTACTTC
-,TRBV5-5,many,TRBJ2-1,CASSLWFGSVLDEQFF,TGTGCCAGCAGCTTGTGGTTCGGGAGTGTACTCGATGAGCAGTTCTTC
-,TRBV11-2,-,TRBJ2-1,CASSLDSYVNEQFF,TGTGCCAGCAGCTTAGATTCGTACGTTAATGAGCAGTTCTTC
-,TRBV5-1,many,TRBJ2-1,CASSLGGDSYNEQFF,TGCGCCAGCAGCTTGGGAGGGGATTCCTACAATGAGCAGTTCTTC
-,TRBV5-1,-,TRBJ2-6,CASSLAFSGANVLTF,TGCGCCAGCAGCTTAGCGTTTTCTGGGGCCAACGTCCTGACTTTC
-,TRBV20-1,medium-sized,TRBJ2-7,CSARDLALPRNEQYF,TGCAGTGCTAGAGATCTAGCGCTACCTAGGAACGAGCAGTACTTC
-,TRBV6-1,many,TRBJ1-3,CATMRSSGNTIYF,TGTGCCACTATGAGGAGCTCTGGAAACACCATATATTTT
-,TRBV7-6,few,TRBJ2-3,CASSLAQDLPTDTQYF,TGTGCCAGCAGCTTAGCACAGGACCTACCCACAGATACGCAGTATTTT
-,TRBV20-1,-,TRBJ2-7,CSASKGGATSYEQYF,TGCAGTGCTAGTAAGGGAGGCGCGACCTCCTACGAGCAGTACTTC
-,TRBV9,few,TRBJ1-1,CASTLGLVNTEAFF,TGTGCCAGCACCCTAGGGCTTGTGAACACTGAAGCTTTCTTT
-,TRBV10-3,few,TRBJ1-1,CAIQGGGATEAFF,TGTGCCATCCAAGGGGGGGGGGCCACTGAAGCTTTCTTT
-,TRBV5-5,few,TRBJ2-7,CASSLAWPSYEQYF,TGTGCCAGCAGCTTGGCCTGGCCCTCCTACGAGCAGTACTTC
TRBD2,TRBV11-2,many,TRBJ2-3,CASSLMTSGRIDTQYF,TGTGCCAGCAGCCTTATGACTAGCGGGAGAATTGATACGCAGTATTTT
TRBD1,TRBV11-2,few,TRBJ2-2,CASADRGDTGELFF,TGTGCCAGCGCGGACAGGGGGGACACTGGGGAGCTGTTTTTT
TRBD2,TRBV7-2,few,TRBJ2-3,CASSSLAGTTIDTQYF,TGTGCCAGCAGCTCATTAGCGGGAACTACCATAGATACGCAGTATTTT
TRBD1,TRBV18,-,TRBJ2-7,CASSPQGQGANEQYF,TGTGCCAGCTCACCTCAAGGACAGGGGGCAAACGAGCAGTACTTC
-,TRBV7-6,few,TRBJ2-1,CASSLAAIGEQFF,TGTGCCAGCAGCTTAGCCGCGATTGGTGAGCAGTTCTTC
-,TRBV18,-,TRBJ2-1,CASSQRMRALNEQFF,TGTGCCAGCTCACAGAGGATGCGGGCCCTCAATGAGCAGTTCTTC
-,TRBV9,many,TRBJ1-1,CASSAVTGTGTEAFF,TGTGCCAGCAGCGCCGTGACCGGGACGGGCACTGAAGCTTTCTTT
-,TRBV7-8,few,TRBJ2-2,CASSFLSRGGELFF,TGTGCCAGCAGCTTCCTATCTCGGGGGGGGGAGCTGTTTTTT
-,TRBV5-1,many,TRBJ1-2,CASSLEGFEHGYTF,TGCGCCAGCAGCCTCGAGGGGTTCGAACATGGCTACACCTTC